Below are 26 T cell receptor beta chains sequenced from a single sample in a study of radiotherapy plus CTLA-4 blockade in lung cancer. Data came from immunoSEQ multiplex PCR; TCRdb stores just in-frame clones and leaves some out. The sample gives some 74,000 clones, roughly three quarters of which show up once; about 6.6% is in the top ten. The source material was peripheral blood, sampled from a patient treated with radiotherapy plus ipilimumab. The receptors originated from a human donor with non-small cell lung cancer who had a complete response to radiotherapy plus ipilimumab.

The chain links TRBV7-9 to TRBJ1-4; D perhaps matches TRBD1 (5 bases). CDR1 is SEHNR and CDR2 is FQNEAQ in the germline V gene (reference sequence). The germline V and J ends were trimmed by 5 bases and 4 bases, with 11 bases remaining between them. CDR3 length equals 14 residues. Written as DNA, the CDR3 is TGTGCCAGCAGCCTTGGGGGGGTTAATGAAAAACTGTTTTTT. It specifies CASSLGGVNEKLFF. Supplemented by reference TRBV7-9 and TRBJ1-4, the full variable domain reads DTGVSQNPRHKITKRGQNVTFRCDPISEHNRLYWYRQTLGQGPEFLTYFQNEAQLEKSRLLSDRFSAERPKGSFSTLEIQRTEQGDSAMYLCASSLGGVNEKLFFGSGTQLSVL.

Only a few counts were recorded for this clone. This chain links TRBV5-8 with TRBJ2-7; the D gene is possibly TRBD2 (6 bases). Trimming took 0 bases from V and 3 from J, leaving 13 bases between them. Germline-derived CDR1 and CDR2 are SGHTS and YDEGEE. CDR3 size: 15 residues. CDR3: CASSLGGYSGYEQYV. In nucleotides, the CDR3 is TGTGCCAGCAGCTTGGGGGGGTATAGCGGCTACGAGCAGTACGTC.

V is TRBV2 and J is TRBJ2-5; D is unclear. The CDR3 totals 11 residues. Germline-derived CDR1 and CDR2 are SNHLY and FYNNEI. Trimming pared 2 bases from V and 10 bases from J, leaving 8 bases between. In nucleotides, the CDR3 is TGTGCCAGCAGTGAAACCCGGATCCAGTACTTC. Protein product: CASSETRIQYF.

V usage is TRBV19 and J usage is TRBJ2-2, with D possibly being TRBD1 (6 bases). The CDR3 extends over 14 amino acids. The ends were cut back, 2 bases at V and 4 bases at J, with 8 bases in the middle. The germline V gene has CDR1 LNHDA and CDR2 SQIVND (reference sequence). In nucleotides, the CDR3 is TGTGCCAGTAGTATACAGGGGCGCACCGGGGAGCTGTTTTTT. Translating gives CASSIQGRTGELFF.

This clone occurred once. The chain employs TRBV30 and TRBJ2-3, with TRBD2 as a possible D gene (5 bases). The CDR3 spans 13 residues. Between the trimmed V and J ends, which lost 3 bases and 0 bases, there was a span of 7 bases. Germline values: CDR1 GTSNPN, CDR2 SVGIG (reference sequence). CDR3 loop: CAWSGVSTDTQYF. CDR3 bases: TGTGCCTGGAGCGGGGTGAGCACAGATACGCAGTATTTT.

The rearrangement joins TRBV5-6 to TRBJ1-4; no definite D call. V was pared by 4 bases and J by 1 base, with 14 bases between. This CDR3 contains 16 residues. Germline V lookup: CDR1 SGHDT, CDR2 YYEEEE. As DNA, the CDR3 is TGTGCCAGCAGCCCCGGGGTTGTAGGAACTAATGAAAAACTGTTTTTT. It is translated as CASSPGVVGTNEKLFF.

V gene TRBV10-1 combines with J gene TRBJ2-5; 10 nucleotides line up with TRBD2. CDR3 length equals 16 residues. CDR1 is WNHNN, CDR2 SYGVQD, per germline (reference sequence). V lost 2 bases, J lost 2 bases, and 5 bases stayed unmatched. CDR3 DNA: TGCGCCAGCAGTGAGGGGACTAGCGCCGTGCAAGAGACCCAGTACTTC. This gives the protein CASSEGTSAVQETQYF.

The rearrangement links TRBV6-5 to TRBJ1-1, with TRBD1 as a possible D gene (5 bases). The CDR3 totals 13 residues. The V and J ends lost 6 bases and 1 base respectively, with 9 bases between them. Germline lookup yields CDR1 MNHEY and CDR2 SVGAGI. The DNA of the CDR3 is TGTGCCAGCAGCCCCAGGGCGAACACTGAAGCTTTCTTT. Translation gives CASSPRANTEAFF.

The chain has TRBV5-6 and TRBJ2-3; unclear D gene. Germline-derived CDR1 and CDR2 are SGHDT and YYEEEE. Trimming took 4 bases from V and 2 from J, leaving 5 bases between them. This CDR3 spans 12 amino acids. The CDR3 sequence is CASSPNTDTQYF. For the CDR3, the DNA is TGTGCCAGCAGCCCAAACACAGATACGCAGTATTTT.

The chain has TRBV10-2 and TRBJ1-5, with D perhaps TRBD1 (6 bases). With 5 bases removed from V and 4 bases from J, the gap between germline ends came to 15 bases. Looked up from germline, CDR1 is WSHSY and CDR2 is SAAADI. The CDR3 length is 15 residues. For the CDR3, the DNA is TGCGCCAGCAGTCTAGACAGGATTCCGAATCAGCCCCAGCATTTT. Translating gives CASSLDRIPNQPQHF.

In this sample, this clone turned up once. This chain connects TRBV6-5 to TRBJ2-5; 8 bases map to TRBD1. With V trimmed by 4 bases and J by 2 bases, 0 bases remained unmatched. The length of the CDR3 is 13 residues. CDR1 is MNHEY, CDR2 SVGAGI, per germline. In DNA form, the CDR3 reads TGTGCCAGCAGTTGGGACAGGCAAGAGACCCAGTACTTC. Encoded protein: CASSWDRQETQYF.

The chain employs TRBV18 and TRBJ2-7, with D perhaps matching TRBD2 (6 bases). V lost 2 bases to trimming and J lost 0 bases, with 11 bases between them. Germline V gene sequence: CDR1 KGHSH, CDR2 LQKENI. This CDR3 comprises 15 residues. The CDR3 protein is CASSPTTSFSYEQYF. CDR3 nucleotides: TGTGCCAGCTCACCAACCACTAGCTTCTCCTACGAGCAGTACTTC.

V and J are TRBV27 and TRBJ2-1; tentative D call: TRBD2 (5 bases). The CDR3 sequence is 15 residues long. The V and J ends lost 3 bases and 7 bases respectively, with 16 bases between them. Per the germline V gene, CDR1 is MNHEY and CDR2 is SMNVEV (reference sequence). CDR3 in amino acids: CASSFTSGRGNEQFF. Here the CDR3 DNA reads TGTGCCAGCAGTTTTACTAGTGGTCGAGGTAATGAGCAGTTCTTC.

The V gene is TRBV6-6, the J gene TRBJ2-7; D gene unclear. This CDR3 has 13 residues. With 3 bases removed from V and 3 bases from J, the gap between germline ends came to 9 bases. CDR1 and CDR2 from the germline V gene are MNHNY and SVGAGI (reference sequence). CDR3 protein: CASSYKGLYEQYF. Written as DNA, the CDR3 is TGTGCCAGCAGTTATAAAGGTCTCTACGAGCAGTACTTC.

The DNA for the CDR3 is TGTGCCAGCAGCCCTAGTAGCGGGGGCACAGATACGCAGTATTTT. The encoded protein is CASSPSSGGTDTQYF. This chain joins TRBV5-6 and TRBJ2-3; the match to TRBD2 covers 8 bases. The V gene's germline CDR1 is SGHDT and CDR2 YYEEEE. This CDR3 has 15 amino acids. J lost 1 base, V lost 4 bases, and 5 bases had no gene match.

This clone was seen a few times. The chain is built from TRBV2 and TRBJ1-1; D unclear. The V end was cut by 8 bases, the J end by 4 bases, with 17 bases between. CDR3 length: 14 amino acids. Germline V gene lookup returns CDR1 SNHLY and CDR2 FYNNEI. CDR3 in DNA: TGTGCCAGCCTAAGTATGGTGCATAGCACTGAAGCTTTCTTT. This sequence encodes CASLSMVHSTEAFF.

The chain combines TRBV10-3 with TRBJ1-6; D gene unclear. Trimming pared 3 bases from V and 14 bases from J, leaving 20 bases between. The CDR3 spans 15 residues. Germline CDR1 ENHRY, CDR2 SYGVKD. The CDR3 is CAISEMVTRGEALHF. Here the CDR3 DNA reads TGTGCCATCAGTGAAATGGTAACGAGAGGTGAGGCCCTCCACTTT.

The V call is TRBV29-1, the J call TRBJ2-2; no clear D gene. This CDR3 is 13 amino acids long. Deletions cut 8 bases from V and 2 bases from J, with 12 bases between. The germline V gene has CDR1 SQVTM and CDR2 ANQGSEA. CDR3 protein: CSSVTLNTGELFF. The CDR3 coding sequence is TGCAGCTCCGTGACCCTAAACACCGGGGAGCTGTTTTTT.

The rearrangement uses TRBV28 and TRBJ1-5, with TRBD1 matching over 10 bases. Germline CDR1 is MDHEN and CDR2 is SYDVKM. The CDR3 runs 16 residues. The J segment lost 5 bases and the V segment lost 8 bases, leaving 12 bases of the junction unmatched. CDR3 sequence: CASSGTGTGAHQPQHF. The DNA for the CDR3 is TGTGCCAGCTCCGGGACCGGGACAGGGGCGCATCAGCCCCAGCATTTT.

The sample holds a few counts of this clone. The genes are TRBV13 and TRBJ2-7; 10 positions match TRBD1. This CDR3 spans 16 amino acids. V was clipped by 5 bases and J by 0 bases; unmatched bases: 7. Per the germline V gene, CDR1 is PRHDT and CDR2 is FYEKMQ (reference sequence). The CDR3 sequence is CASSTWTGGTSYEQYV. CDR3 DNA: TGTGCCAGCAGCACCTGGACAGGGGGGACCTCCTACGAGCAGTACGTC.

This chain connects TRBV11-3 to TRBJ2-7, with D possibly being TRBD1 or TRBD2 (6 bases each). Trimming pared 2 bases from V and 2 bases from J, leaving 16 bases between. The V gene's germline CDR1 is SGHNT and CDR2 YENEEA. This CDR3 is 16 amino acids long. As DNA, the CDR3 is TGTGCCAGCAGCTTAAAAGGAGGGACATCCCCCTACGAGCAGTACGTC. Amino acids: CASSLKGGTSPYEQYV.

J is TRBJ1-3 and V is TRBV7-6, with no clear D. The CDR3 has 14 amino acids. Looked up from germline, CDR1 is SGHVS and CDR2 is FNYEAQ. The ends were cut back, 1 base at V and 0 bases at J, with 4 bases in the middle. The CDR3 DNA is TGTGCCAGCAGCTTAGACACCTCTGGAAACACCATATATTTT. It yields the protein CASSLDTSGNTIYF.

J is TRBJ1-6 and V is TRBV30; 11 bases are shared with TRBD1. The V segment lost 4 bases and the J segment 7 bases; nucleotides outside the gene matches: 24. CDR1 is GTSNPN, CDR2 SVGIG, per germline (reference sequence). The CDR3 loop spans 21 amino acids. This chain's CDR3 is CAWTPGQGVFSTSPGNSPLHF. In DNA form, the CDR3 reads TGTGCCTGGACCCCGGGACAGGGGGTCTTTTCTACTAGCCCGGGAAATTCACCCCTCCACTTT. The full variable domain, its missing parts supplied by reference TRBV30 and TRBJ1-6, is SQTIHQWPATLVQPVGSPLSLECTVEGTSNPNLYWYRQAAGRGLQLLFYSVGIGQISSEVPQNLSASRPQDRQFILSSKKLLLSDSGFYLCAWTPGQGVFSTSPGNSPLHFGNGTRLTVT.

The chain's CDR3 is CASSQGQGLEGYTF. The CDR3, as DNA: TGCGCCAGCAGCCAAGGGCAGGGGTTGGAAGGCTACACCTTC. The V gene is TRBV4-3, the J gene TRBJ1-2; perhaps TRBD1 as D (6 bases). The CDR3 contains 14 residues. V was cut by 1 base and J by 8 bases, with 14 bases left in between. Germline lookup yields CDR1 LGHNA and CDR2 YSLEER.

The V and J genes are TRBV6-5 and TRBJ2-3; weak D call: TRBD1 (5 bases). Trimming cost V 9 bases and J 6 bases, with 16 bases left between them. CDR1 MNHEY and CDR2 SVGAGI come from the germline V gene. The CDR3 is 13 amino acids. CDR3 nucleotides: TGTGCCAGTTGGCAGGGAATAGCTGATACGCAGTATTTT. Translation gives CASWQGIADTQYF.

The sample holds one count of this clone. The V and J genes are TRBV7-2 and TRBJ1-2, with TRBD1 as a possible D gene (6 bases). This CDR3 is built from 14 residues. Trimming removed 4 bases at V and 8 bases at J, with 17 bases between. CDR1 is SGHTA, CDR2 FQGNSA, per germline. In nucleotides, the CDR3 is TGTGCCAGCAGCTGGCCGGGTAGGGGGATGGGCTACACCTTC. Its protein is CASSWPGRGMGYTF.